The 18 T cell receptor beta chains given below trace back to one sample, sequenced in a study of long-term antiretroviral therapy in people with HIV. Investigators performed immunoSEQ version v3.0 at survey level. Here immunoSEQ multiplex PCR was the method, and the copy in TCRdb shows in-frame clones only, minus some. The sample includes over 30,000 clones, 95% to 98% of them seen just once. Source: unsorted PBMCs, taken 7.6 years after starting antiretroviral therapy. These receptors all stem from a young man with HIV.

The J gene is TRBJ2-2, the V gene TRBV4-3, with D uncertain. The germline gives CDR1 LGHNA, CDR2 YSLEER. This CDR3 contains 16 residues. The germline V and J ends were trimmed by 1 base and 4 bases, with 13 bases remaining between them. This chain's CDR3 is CASSQVRISGTGELFF. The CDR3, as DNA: TGCGCCAGCAGCCAAGTACGGATCTCAGGCACCGGGGAGCTGTTTTTT.

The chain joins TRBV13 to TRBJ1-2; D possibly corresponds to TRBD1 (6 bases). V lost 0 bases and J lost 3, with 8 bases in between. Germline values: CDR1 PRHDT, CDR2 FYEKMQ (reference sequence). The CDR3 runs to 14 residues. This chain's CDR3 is CASSLGRTDYGYTF. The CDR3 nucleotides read TGTGCCAGCAGCTTAGGTCGGACAGACTATGGCTACACCTTC.

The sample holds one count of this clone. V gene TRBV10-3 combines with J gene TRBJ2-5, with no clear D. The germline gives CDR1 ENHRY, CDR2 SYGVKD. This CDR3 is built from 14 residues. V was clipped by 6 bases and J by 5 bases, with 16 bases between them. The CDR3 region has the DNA TGTGCCATCAGGGAAGACGGCGGCGGCGAGACCCAGTACTTC. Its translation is CAIREDGGGETQYF.

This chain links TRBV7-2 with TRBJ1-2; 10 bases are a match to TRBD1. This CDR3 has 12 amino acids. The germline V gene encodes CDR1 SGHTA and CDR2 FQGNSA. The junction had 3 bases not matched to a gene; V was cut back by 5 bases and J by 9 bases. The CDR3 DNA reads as TGTGCCAGCAGCAGGGACAGGGGCCGCTACACCTTC. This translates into CASSRDRGRYTF.

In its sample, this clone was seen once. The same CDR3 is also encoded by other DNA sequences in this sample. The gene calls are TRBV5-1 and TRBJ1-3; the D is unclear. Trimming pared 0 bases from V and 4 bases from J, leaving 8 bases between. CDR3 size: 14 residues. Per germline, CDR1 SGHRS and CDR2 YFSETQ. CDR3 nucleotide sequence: TGCGCCAGCAGCTTGGCCGGATCAGGAAACACCATATATTTT. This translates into CASSLAGSGNTIYF.

The CDR3 here is CASSLGFLSYEQYF. The CDR3 region has the DNA TGTGCCAGCAGCTTGGGGTTCCTCTCCTACGAGCAGTACTTC. This sequence joins TRBV5-5 and TRBJ2-7; D remains unclear. The V gene's germline CDR1 is SGHKS and CDR2 YYEKEE (reference sequence). Trimming removed 0 bases from V and 0 bases from J, with 7 bases in between. The CDR3 totals 14 residues.

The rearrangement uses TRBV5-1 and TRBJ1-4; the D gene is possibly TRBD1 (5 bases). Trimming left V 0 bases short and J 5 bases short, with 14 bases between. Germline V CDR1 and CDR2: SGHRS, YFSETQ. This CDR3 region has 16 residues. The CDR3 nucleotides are TGCGCCAGCAGCTTGGATGTGGGACGGACGAATGAAAAACTGTTTTTT. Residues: CASSLDVGRTNEKLFF.

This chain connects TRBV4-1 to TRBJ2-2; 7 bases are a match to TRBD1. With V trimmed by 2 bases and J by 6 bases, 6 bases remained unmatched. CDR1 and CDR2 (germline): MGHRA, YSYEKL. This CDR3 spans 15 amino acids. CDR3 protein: CASSQQGVGAGELFF. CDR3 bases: TGCGCCAGCAGCCAACAGGGGGTAGGTGCCGGGGAGCTGTTTTTT.

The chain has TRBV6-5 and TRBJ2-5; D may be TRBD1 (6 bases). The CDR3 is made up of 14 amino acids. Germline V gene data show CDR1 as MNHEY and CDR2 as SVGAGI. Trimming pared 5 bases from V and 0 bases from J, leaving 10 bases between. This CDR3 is CASSPRDNQETQYF. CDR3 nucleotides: TGTGCCAGCAGTCCCCGGGACAACCAAGAGACCCAGTACTTC.

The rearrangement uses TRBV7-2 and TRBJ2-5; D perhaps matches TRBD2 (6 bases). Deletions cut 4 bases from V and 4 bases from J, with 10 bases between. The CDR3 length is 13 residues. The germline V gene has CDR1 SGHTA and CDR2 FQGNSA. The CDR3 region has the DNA TGTGCCAGCAGCTCCCCGGGACTAGAGACCCAGTACTTC. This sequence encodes CASSSPGLETQYF.

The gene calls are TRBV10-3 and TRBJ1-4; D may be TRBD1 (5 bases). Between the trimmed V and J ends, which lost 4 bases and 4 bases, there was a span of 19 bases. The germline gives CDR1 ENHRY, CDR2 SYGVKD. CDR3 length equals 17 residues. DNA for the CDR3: TGTGCCATCAGTGGTGGTCAGGGAATCCCGGATAATGAAAAACTGTTTTTT. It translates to CAISGGQGIPDNEKLFF.

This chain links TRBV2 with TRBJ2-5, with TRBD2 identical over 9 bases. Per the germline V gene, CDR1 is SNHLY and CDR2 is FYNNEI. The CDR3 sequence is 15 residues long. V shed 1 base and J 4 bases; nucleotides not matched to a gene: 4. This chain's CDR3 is CASSEGGGAAETQYF. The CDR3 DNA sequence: TGTGCCAGCAGTGAAGGCGGGGGGGCCGCAGAGACCCAGTACTTC. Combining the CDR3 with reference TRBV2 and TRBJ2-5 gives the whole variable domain EPEVTQTPSHQVTQMGQEVILRCVPISNHLYFYWYRQILGQKVEFLVSFYNNEISEKSEIFDDQFSVERPDGSNFTLKIRSTKLEDSAMYFCASSEGGGAAETQYFGPGTRLLVL.

This chain's CDR3 is CASSYGGRDRTYEQYF. The CDR3 DNA is TGTGCCAGCAGTTACGGGGGCCGGGACAGGACCTACGAGCAGTACTTC. The V call is TRBV6-5, the J call TRBJ2-7; 8 nucleotides agree with TRBD1. Germline V CDR1 and CDR2: MNHEY, SVGAGI. The CDR3 extends over 16 amino acids. J lost 2 bases, V lost 2 bases, and 8 bases had no gene match.

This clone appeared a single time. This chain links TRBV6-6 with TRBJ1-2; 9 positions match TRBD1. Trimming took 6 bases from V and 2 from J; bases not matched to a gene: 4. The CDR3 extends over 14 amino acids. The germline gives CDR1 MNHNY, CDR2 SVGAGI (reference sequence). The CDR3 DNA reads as TGTGCCAGCAGATCGACAGGGGGAAACTATGGCTACACCTTC. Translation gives CASRSTGGNYGYTF.

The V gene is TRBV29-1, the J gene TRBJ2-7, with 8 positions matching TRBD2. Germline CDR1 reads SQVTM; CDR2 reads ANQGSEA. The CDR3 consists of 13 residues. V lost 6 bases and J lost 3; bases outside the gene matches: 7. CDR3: CSVTGTRDYEQYF. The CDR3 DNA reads TGCAGCGTGACCGGGACTAGGGACTACGAGCAGTACTTC.

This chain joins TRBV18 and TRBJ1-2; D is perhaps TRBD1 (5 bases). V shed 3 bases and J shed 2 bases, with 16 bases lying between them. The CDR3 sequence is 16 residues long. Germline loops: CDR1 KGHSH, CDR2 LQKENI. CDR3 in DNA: TGTGCCAGCTCACCCAGAGGGGAATACGAGAACTATGGCTACACCTTC. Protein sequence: CASSPRGEYENYGYTF.

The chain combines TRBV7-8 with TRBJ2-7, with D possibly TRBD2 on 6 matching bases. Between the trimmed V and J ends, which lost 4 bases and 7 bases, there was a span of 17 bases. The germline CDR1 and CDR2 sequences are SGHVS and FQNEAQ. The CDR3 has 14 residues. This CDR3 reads CASSSPGERVEQYF. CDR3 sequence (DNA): TGTGCCAGCAGCTCCCCTGGAGAGCGGGTGGAGCAGTACTTC.

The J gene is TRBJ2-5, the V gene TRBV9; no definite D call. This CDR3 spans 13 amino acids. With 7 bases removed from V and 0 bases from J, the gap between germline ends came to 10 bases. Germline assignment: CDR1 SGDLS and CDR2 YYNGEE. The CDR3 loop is CASSGPNQETQYF. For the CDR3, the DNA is TGTGCCAGCTCAGGACCAAACCAAGAGACCCAGTACTTC.